This TCR beta chain was identified during a study of T-cell memory formation after mild COVID-19. The wider study: In these data, TCR clusters were largely donor specific.

The germline CDR1 and CDR2 sequences are SGHVS and FQNEAQ. Trimming removed 3 bases from V and 8 bases from J, with 5 bases in between. The CDR3 runs to 12 residues. This clonotype was observed a few times. Its specificity is not known. MiXCR, run by TCRdb on the 5' RACE reads, gives a single entry per CDR3 protein. The sample shows around 310,000 distinct CDR3 sequences, approximately 15% of them seen only once. Whole-study findings and limits: Contracting clones from day 15 to 85 had balanced CD4/CD8; later expanders favoured CD4+. Those CD4+ clones that contracted were mainly in CM and EM (CD8+ ones in EMRA). Certain responding clones were present in pre-infection memory, suggesting participation of cross-reactive memory.

The sequenced sample was PBMCs or a T cell subset sorted from them (not recorded which). The source of this sequence is a man younger than 30 who had mild COVID-19 (a few samples of this study predate the infection). Cell type and time point are not known. The chain links TRBV7-8 to TRBJ1-6; unclear D gene. The CDR3 spells CASSFSYSPLHF. CDR3 DNA sequence: TGTGCCAGCAGCTTCTCTTATTCACCCCTCCACTTT.